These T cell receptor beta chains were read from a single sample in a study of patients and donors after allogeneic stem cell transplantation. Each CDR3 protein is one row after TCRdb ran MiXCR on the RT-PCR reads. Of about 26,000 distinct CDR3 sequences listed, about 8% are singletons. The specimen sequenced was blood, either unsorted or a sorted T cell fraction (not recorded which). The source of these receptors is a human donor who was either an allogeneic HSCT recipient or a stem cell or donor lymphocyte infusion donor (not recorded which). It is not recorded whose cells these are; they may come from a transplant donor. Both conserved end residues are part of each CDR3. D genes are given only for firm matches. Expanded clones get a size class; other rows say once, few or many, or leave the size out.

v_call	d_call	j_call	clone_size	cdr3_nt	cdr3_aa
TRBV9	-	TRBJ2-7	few	TGTGCCAGCAGCGTAGCGGCGGACCCCTCCTACGAGCAGTACTTC	CASSVAADPSYEQYF
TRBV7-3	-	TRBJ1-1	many	TGTGCCAGCAGCTCCAACACGAACACTGAAGCTTTCTTT	CASSSNTNTEAFF
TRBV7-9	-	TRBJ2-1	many	TGTGCCAGCGGGGACTCCTACAATGAGCAGTTCTTC	CASGDSYNEQFF
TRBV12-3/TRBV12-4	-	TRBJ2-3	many	TGTGCCAGCAGTTTAGGGGGCCAGTGGGATACGCAGTATTTT	CASSLGGQWDTQYF
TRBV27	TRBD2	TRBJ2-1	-	TGTGCCAGCACCGAAGGACTAGCGGGGACATCCTACAATGAGCAGTTCTTC	CASTEGLAGTSYNEQFF
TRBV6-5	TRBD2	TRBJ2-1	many	TGTGCCAGCAGTTACCCGGGGGGGTACAATGAGCAGTTCTTC	CASSYPGGYNEQFF
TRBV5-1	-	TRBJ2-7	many	TGCGCCAGCAGCTCGGACGTGGGGCACATCTACGAGCAGTACTTC	CASSSDVGHIYEQYF
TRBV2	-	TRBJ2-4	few	TGTGCCAGCAGTGAAACTGGGCTAGCCAAAAACATTCAGTACTTC	CASSETGLAKNIQYF
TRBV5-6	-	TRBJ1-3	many	TGTGCCAGCAGCTCGCTGAGCTCTGGAAACACCATATATTTT	CASSSLSSGNTIYF
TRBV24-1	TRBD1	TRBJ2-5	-	TGTGCCACCACCGAGGGACAGGGGACGACCCAGTACTTC	CATTEGQGTTQYF
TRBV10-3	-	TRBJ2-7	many	TGTGCCATCAGCTGGACTGGATCTGGGTACGAGCAGTACTTC	CAISWTGSGYEQYF
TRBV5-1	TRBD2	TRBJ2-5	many	TGCGCCAGCAGCTTGTCCCCCTCTATAGCGGGGGATAAAGAGACCCAGTACTTC	CASSLSPSIAGDKETQYF
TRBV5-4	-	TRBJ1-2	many	TGTGCCAGCAGCTTGCCGGATTCTAACTATGGCTACACCTTC	CASSLPDSNYGYTF
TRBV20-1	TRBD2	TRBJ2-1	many	TGCAGTGCTAGCGGGAGGGCCAATGAGCAGTTCTTC	CSASGRANEQFF
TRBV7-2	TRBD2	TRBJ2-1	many	TGTGCCAGCAGCACTACTAGCGGGGGTACCTACAATGAGCAGTTCTTC	CASSTTSGGTYNEQFF
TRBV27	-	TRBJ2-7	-	TGTGCCAGCAGGCCTCGGTTTTACGAGCAGTACTTC	CASRPRFYEQYF
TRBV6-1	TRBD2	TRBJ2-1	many	TGTGCCAGCAGTCCGGGACTACTCTTCAATGAGCAGTTCTTC	CASSPGLLFNEQFF
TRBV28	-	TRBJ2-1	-	TGTGCCAGCAGTGCCCCAGGTAGCGTTCTTCATGAGCAGTTCTTC	CASSAPGSVLHEQFF
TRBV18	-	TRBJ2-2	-	TGTGCCAGCTCACCAAGGCAGGAGAACACCGGGGAGCTGTTTTTT	CASSPRQENTGELFF
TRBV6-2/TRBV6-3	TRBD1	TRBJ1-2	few	TGTGCCAGCGCTCACTCAGGGGGGGGCGCTGGCCGTGGCTACACCTTC	CASAHSGGGAGRGYTF
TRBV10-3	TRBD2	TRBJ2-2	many	TGTGCCATCAGGGGGACTAGCGGGAGGCCCGGGGAGCTGTTTTTT	CAIRGTSGRPGELFF
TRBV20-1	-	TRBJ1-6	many	TGCAGTGCTAGAGCTTGGACCGGAGCCCCATATAATTCACCCCTCCACTTT	CSARAWTGAPYNSPLHF
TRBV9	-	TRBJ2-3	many	TGTGCCAGCAGCGGCAGGACTGGTGTGGATACGCAGTATTTT	CASSGRTGVDTQYF
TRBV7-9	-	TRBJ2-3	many	TGTGCCAGCAGCTTAAATGGGGGGGCTGAGGATACGCAGTATTTT	CASSLNGGAEDTQYF
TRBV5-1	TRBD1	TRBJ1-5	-	TGCGCCAGCAGCCGGACAGGGGAGAGCAATCAGCCCCAGCATTTT	CASSRTGESNQPQHF
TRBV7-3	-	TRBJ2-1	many	TGTGCCAGCAGCTCCACCCTAAATGAGCAGTTCTTC	CASSSTLNEQFF